This TCR beta chain originates from a study of cytomegalovirus exposure and HLA in healthy donors. Study-wide points: A later analysis linked around 15,000 TCR beta sequences to HLA alleles at 0.05 false discovery rate. In vitro, a few CMV-associated chains proved specific for CMV antigens. The authors later found TCR association rates varying by HLA locus, with DRB1 most and HLA-C fewest.

This clone was found a few times. Its antigen remains unidentified. CDR3 length: 14 amino acids. From germline, CDR1 is LNHDA and CDR2 SQIVND (reference sequence). V lost 6 bases to trimming and J lost 7 bases; unmatched junction nucleotides: 9. With 60 Vbeta and 13 Jbeta primers, the PCR was carried out. Sequencing used immunoSEQ multiplex PCR; TCRdb keeps in-frame clones, though not all of them. The sample contains 180,000 or so clones, around a tenth of which appear only once. Healthy individuals who donated bone marrow served as the donors. Material for sequencing was PBMCs. The rearrangement links TRBV19 to TRBJ1-5, with TRBD1 matching over 7 bases. This receptor was identified in a woman aged 25 to 45 in good health and CMV-seropositive. CDR3 bases: TGTGCCAGTAGCGTTACAGGGGAAGGCCAGCCCCAGCATTTT. It encodes CASSVTGEGQPQHF.